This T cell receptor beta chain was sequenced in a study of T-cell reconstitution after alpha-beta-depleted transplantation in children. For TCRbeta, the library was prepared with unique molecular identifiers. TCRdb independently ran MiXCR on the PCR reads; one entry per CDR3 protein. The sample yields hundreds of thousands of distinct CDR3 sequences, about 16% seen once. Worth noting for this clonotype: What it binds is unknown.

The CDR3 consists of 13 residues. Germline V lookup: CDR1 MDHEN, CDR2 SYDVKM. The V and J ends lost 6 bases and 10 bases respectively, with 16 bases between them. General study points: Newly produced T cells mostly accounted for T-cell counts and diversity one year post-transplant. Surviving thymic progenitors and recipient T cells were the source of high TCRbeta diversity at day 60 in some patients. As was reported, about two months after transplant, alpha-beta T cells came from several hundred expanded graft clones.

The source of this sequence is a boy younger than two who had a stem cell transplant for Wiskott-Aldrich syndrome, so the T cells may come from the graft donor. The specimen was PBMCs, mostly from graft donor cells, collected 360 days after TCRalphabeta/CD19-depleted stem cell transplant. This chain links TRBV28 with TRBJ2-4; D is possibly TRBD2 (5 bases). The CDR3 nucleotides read TGTGCCAGCAGCCCCCGGGGAAAAGGTATTCAGTACTTC. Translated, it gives CASSPRGKGIQYF.